The 8 T cell receptor beta chains below all came from one sample that was sequenced in a study of OX40 agonist ivuxolimab in advanced cancers. Generated by immunoSEQ multiplex PCR, the TCRdb table keeps only in-frame clones and is missing some. The data hold about 93,000 clones, with about 92% observed a single time. The material sequenced was CD4+ or CD8+ T cells sorted from blood, taken in a trial of the OX40 agonist ivuxolimab. These receptors were collected from an adult with an advanced solid tumor such as melanoma, head and neck, liver or kidney cancer.

Here the CDR3 reads CASSPRGEPETQYF. In DNA form, the CDR3 reads TGTGCCAGCTCACCACGGGGGGAACCAGAGACCCAGTACTTC. The rearrangement joins TRBV18 to TRBJ2-5; a possible D gene is TRBD2 (6 bases). The CDR3 covers 14 residues. Per the germline V gene, CDR1 is KGHSH and CDR2 is LQKENI. With 1 base removed from V and 4 bases from J, the gap between germline ends came to 10 bases.

In DNA, the CDR3 is TGTGCCAGCAGCGAAGGACTAGCGGGAGGGGGGGAGACCCAGTACTTC. It yields the protein CASSEGLAGGGETQYF. The chain links TRBV7-8 to TRBJ2-5; 15 bases are a match to TRBD2. This CDR3 is built from 16 residues. Germline values: CDR1 SGHVS, CDR2 FQNEAQ. V shed 5 bases, J shed 5 bases, and the junction held 6 bases outside the gene matches. Together with reference TRBV7-8 and TRBJ2-5, the CDR3 gives the full variable domain: GAGVSQSPRYKVAKRGQDVALRCDPISGHVSLFWYQQALGQGPEFLTYFQNEAQLDKSGLPSDRFFAERPEGSVSTLKIQRTQQEDSAVYLCASSEGLAGGGETQYFGPGTRLLVL.

This clone was observed a few times. V is TRBV4-1 and J is TRBJ1-3, with TRBD1 identical over 7 bases. CDR3 length equals 17 residues. Germline loops: CDR1 MGHRA, CDR2 YSYEKL. V shed 0 bases and J 1 base; nucleotides not matched to a gene: 6. CDR3 DNA sequence: TGCGCCAGCAGCCAAGATCGACAGGGAATTTCTGGAAACACCATATATTTT. It yields the protein CASSQDRQGISGNTIYF.

The chain uses TRBV7-9 and TRBJ1-1, with D hard to call. Germline V gene sequence: CDR1 SEHNR, CDR2 FQNEAQ (reference sequence). This CDR3 has 13 amino acids. V lost 4 bases and J lost 6, with 12 bases in between. The CDR3 sequence is CASSSWVSPEAFF. The CDR3 DNA reads TGTGCCAGCAGCTCTTGGGTTTCCCCTGAAGCTTTCTTT.

This chain links TRBV19 with TRBJ1-1, with D unresolved. V shed 10 bases and J shed 4 bases, with 16 bases lying between them. Germline CDR1 and CDR2: LNHDA and SQIVND (reference sequence). The CDR3 spans 13 residues. The CDR3 loop reads CATKPQTFTEAFF. The DNA for the CDR3 is TGTGCCACCAAACCACAGACATTCACTGAAGCTTTCTTT.

This clone occurred once. The gene calls are TRBV9 and TRBJ1-5, with a possible D match to TRBD1 (5 bases). The germline CDR1 and CDR2 sequences are SGDLS and YYNGEE. The CDR3 is made up of 15 amino acids. The V and J ends lost 0 bases and 4 bases respectively, with 11 bases between them. The CDR3 bases are TGTGCCAGCAGCGTAGGCGGGCGGGGGAATCAGCCCCAGCATTTT. Residues: CASSVGGRGNQPQHF.

This chain joins TRBV13 and TRBJ2-1; 9 bases are shared with TRBD2. The germline V gene has CDR1 PRHDT and CDR2 FYEKMQ (reference sequence). The V gene end was trimmed by 5 bases and the J gene end by 5 bases; junction bases not matched to a gene: 10. The CDR3 consists of 16 residues. Written as DNA, the CDR3 is TGTGCCAGCAGCGCCGGTGGAGTAGCGGGGGACAATGAGCAGTTCTTC. Translating it yields CASSAGGVAGDNEQFF.

The chain employs TRBV19 and TRBJ2-7, with D unclear. Deletions cut 1 base from V and 6 bases from J, with 7 bases between. This CDR3 region has 12 residues. Germline V gives CDR1 LNHDA, CDR2 SQIVND (reference sequence). CDR3 DNA sequence: TGTGCCAGTAGTATAGTAGGTGGCGAGCAGTACTTC. Its translation: CASSIVGGEQYF. Using reference TRBV19 and TRBJ2-7 for the parts outside the CDR3, the full variable domain is DGGITQSPKYLFRKEGQNVTLSCEQNLNHDAMYWYRQDPGQGLRLIYYSQIVNDFQKGDIAEGYSVSREKKESFPLTVTSAQKNPTAFYLCASSIVGGEQYFGPGTRLTVT.